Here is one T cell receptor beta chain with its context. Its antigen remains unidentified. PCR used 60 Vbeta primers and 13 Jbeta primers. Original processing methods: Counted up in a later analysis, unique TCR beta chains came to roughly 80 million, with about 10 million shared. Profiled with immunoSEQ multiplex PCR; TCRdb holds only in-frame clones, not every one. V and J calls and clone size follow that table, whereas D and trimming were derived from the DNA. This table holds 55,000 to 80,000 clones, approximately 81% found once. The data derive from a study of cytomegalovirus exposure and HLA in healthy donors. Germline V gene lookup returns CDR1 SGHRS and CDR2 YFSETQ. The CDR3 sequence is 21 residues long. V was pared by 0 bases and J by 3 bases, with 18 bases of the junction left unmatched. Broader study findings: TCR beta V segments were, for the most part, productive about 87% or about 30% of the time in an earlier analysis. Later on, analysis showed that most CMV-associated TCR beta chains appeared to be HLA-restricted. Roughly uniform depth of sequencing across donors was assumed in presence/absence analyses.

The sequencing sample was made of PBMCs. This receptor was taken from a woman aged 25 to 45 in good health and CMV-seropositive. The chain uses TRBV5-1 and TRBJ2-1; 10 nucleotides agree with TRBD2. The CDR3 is CASSLAGLGMSGRAFYNEQFF. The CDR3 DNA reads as TGCGCCAGCAGCTTGGCCGGGTTGGGCATGAGCGGGAGGGCCTTCTACAATGAGCAGTTCTTC.